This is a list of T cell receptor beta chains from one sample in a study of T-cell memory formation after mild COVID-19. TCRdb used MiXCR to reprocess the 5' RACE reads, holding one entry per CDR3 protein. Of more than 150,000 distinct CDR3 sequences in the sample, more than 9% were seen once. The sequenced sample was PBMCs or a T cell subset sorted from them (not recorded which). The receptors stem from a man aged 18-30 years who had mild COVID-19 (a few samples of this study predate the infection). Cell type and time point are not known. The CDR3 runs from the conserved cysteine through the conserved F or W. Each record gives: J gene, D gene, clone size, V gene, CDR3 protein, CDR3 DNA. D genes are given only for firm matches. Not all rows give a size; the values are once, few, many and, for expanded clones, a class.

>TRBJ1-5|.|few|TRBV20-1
CSARWTANQPQHF
TGCAGTGCTCGCTGGACAGCCAATCAGCCCCAGCATTTT
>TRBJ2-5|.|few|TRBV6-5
CASTPGGGTGTQYF
TGTGCCAGCACCCCCGGTGGGGGAACGGGGACCCAGTACTTC
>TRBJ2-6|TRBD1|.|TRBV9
CASSVARGTGRVMANVLTF
TGTGCCAGCAGCGTAGCCCGTGGGACAGGGCGGGTCATGGCCAACGTCCTGACTTTC
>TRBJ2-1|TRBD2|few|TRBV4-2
CASSQVSRGLASSYNEQFF
TGTGCCAGCAGCCAAGTATCACGGGGACTAGCGAGCTCCTACAATGAGCAGTTCTTC
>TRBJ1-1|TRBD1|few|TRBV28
CASRTLYEGAGEAFF
TGTGCCAGCAGGACCCTCTATGAGGGGGCGGGGGAAGCTTTCTTT
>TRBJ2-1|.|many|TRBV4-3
CASSQAKGRGYNEQFF
TGCGCCAGCAGCCAAGCAAAGGGCAGGGGATACAATGAGCAGTTCTTC
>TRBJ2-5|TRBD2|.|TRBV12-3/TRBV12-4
CASSSGLAGVQETQYF
TGTGCCAGCAGCTCCGGACTAGCGGGGGTTCAAGAGACCCAGTACTTC
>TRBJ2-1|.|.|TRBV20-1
CSSDGSSYNEQFF
TGCAGTTCAGACGGGAGCTCCTACAATGAGCAGTTCTTC
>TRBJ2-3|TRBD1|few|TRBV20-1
CSARDRGITDTQYF
TGCAGTGCTAGGGACAGGGGGATCACAGATACGCAGTATTTT
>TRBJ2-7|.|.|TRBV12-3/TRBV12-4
CASSLYLRGVRGEQYF
TGTGCCAGCAGTTTATATCTGAGGGGTGTGCGGGGCGAGCAGTACTTC
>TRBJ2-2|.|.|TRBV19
CASSKAATNTGELFF
TGTGCCAGTAGTAAGGCAGCCACGAACACCGGGGAGCTGTTTTTT
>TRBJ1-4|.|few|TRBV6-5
CASSYKRGATLGSGNEKLFF
TGTGCCAGCAGTTACAAACGCGGGGCGACTCTTGGCTCTGGTAATGAAAAACTGTTTTTT
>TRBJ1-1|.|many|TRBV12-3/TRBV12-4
CASSSHLNTEAFF
TGTGCCAGCAGTTCCCACCTGAACACTGAAGCTTTCTTT
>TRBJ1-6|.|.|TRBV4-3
CASSQEPGDSPLHF
TGCGCCAGCAGCCAAGAACCCGGGGATTCACCCCTCCACTTT
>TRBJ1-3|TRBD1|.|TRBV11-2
CASSTRDSQRLMTRVTSGNTIYF
TGTGCCAGCAGCACCCGGGACAGCCAAAGGCTTATGACTAGGGTGACCTCTGGAAACACCATATATTTT
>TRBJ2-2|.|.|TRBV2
CASTSRLGELFF
TGTGCCAGCACCTCCAGGCTCGGGGAGCTGTTTTTT
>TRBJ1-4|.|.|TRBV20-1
CSARVGQKPEKLFF
TGCAGTGCTAGAGTTGGGCAGAAGCCTGAAAAACTGTTTTTT
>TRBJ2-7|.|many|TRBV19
CASSRKAVGLLEQYF
TGTGCCAGTAGTAGAAAGGCGGTCGGGCTCCTCGAGCAGTACTTC
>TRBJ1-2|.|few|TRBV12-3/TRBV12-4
CASRPSGRGGYTF
TGTGCCAGCAGACCAAGCGGACGGGGTGGCTACACCTTC
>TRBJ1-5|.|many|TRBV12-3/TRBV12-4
CASSLGGGQPQHF
TGTGCCAGCAGCCTGGGGGGTGGTCAGCCCCAGCATTTT
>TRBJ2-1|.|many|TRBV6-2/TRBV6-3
CATNGGTLRNNEQFF
TGTGCCACCAACGGGGGCACTCTCCGGAACAATGAGCAGTTCTTC
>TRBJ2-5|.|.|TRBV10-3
CAIGSSVPQETQYF
TGTGCCATCGGTTCTTCGGTTCCTCAAGAGACCCAGTACTTC
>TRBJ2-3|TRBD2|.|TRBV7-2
CASSLAHRGGPDTQYF
TGTGCCAGCAGCTTAGCCCACCGGGGGGGCCCCGATACGCAGTATTTT
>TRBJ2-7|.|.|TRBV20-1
CSAPGRYEQYF
TGCAGTGCTCCTGGCCGCTACGAGCAGTACTTC
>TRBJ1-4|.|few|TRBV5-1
CASSFLEGSEKLFF
TGCGCCAGCAGCTTCCTAGAGGGGAGTGAAAAACTGTTTTTT
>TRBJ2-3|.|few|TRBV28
CATKKGGTDTQYF
TGTGCCACCAAGAAAGGGGGGACAGATACGCAGTATTTT
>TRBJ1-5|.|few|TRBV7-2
CASSRYRVRQPQHF
TGTGCCAGCAGCCGATACAGGGTCCGGCAGCCCCAGCATTTT
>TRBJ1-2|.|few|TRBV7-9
CASSRQDSGGYTF
TGTGCCAGCAGCCGACAGGATTCAGGTGGCTACACCTTC
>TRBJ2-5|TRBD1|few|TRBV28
CASSPWTGDQETQYF
TGTGCCAGCAGTCCCTGGACAGGGGACCAAGAGACCCAGTACTTC
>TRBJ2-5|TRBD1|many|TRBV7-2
CASRSRGPETQYF
TGTGCCAGCCGGTCCAGGGGGCCAGAGACCCAGTACTTC
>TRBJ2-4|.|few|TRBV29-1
CSVEPPGRKGNIQYF
TGCAGCGTTGAACCACCGGGACGGAAGGGTAACATTCAGTACTTC
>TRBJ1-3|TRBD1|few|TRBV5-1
CASSTTGFVGNTIYF
TGCGCCAGCAGCACGACAGGGTTCGTCGGAAACACCATATATTTT
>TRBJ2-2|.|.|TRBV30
CASHAGTGPGELFF
TGTGCCTCCCATGCCGGGACGGGCCCCGGGGAGCTGTTTTTT
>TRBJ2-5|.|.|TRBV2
CASSDPTSETQYF
TGTGCCAGCAGTGATCCGACTTCGGAGACCCAGTACTTC
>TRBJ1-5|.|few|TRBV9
CASSVDPGGGNQPQHF
TGTGCCAGCAGCGTAGACCCAGGCGGCGGCAATCAGCCCCAGCATTTT
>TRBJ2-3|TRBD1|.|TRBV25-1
CASSRAGGTDTQYF
TGTGCCAGCAGTAGGGCAGGGGGAACAGATACGCAGTATTTT
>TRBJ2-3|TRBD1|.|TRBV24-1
CATSDPGQGADTQYF
TGTGCCACCAGTGATCCGGGACAGGGCGCCGATACGCAGTATTTT
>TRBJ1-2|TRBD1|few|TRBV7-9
CASSPVQGANYGYTF
TGTGCCAGCAGCCCCGTCCAGGGGGCTAACTATGGCTACACCTTC
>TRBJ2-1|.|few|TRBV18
CASSPDSRANNEQFF
TGTGCCAGCTCACCCGACTCAAGGGCCAACAATGAGCAGTTCTTC
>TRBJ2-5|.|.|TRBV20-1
CSARGTGSKETQYF
TGCAGTGCTAGAGGCACAGGGTCCAAAGAGACCCAGTACTTC
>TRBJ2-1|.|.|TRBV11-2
CASSHRGGLSYNEQFF
TGTGCCAGCAGCCATAGAGGGGGGCTGTCCTACAATGAGCAGTTCTTC
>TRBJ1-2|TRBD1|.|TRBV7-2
CASSTGTGVGGYTF
TGTGCCAGCAGTACCGGGACAGGGGTTGGCGGCTACACCTTC
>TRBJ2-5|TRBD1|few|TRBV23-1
CASSQGTGFRETQYF
TGCGCCAGCAGTCAGGGGACAGGTTTCCGAGAGACCCAGTACTTC
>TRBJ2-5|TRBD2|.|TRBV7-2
CASSLVGEAGLKYF
TGTGCCAGCAGCTTAGTCGGGGAAGCGGGGCTAAAGTACTTC
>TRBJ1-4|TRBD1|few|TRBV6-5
CASTRTGGAWEKLFF
TGTGCCAGCACCCGAACAGGGGGCGCTTGGGAAAAACTGTTTTTT
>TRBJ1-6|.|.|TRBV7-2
CASSNINEFLRGSPLHF
TGTGCCAGCAGCAACATAAACGAGTTCCTTAGGGGGTCACCCCTCCACTTT
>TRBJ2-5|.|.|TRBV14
CASSLILGGTQYF
TGTGCCAGCAGCCTTATATTAGGGGGGACCCAGTACTTC
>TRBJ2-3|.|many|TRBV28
CATNPPLRSAQYF
TGTGCCACCAATCCCCCGTTAAGGAGCGCGCAGTATTTT
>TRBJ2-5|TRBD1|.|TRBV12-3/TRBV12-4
CASSSTGGVETQYF
TGTGCCAGCAGTTCGACAGGGGGTGTGGAGACCCAGTACTTC
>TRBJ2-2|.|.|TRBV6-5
CASSYRSYGGGELFF
TGTGCCAGCAGTTACAGGTCCTACGGTGGCGGGGAGCTGTTTTTT
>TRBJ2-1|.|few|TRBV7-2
CASSLASGLEQFF
TGTGCCAGCAGCTTAGCGAGCGGGTTAGAGCAGTTCTTC
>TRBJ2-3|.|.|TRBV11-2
CASSLVGEGTDTQYF
TGTGCCAGCAGCTTGGTGGGAGAGGGCACAGATACGCAGTATTTT
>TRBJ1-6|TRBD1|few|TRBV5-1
CASSLIGTGAAGSPLHF
TGCGCCAGCAGTTTGATCGGAACAGGGGCAGCGGGTTCACCCCTCCACTTT